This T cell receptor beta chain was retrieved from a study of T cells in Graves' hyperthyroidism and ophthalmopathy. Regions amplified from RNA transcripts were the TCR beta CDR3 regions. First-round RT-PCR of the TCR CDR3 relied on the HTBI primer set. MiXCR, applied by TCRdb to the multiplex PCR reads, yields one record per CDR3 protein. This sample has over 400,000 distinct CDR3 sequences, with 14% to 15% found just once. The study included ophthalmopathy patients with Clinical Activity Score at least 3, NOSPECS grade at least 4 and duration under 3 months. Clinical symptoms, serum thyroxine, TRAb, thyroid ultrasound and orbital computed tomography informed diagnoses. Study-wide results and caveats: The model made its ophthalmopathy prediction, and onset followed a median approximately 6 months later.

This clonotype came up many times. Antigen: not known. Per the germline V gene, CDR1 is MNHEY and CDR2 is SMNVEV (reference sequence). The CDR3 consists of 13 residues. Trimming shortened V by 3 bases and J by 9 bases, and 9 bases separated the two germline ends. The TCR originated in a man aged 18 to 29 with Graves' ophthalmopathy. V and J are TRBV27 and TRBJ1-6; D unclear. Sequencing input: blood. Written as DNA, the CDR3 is TGTGCCAGCAGTTTTGACTGGGTTTCACCCCTCCACTTT. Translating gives CASSFDWVSPLHF.